The 32 T cell receptor beta chains below come from one sample, sequenced in a study of radiotherapy plus CTLA-4 blockade in lung cancer. The data were produced by immunoSEQ multiplex PCR, yet TCRdb's version contains in-frame clones alone and is incomplete. The sample holds around 82,000 clones, around 90% seen once. The source was peripheral blood, collected from a patient treated with radiotherapy plus ipilimumab. Receptors were obtained from a human donor with non-small cell lung cancer that progressed on radiotherapy plus ipilimumab.

V usage is TRBV9 and J usage is TRBJ2-7, with 10 nucleotides matching TRBD2. The CDR3 sequence is 14 residues long. V dropped 4 bases and J dropped 3; count of bases not matched to a gene: 4. Germline lookup yields CDR1 SGDLS and CDR2 YYNGEE. CDR3 residues: CASSPGLAVYEQYF. CDR3 nucleotides: TGTGCCAGCAGCCCCGGACTAGCGGTCTACGAGCAGTACTTC.

The genes are TRBV28 and TRBJ1-1; D perhaps matches TRBD1 (5 bases). The germline V and J ends were trimmed by 11 bases and 0 bases, with 10 bases remaining between them. This CDR3 comprises 12 residues. Germline assignment: CDR1 MDHEN and CDR2 SYDVKM. The CDR3 DNA is TGTGCCTCCGGGACGGTGAACACTGAAGCTTTCTTT. Translating it yields CASGTVNTEAFF.

V gene TRBV5-1 combines with J gene TRBJ1-4; 9 nucleotides match TRBD1. J gave up 5 bases and V 0 bases, and 8 bases lay outside the gene matches. Germline-derived CDR1 and CDR2 are SGHRS and YFSETQ. This CDR3 is built from 17 residues. DNA for the CDR3: TGCGCCAGCAGCTTGGAACTAACCGGGACAGGGAATGAAAAACTGTTTTTT. Encoded protein: CASSLELTGTGNEKLFF.

The chain employs TRBV5-1 and TRBJ2-2, with a weak D call TRBD2 (5 bases). CDR1 SGHRS and CDR2 YFSETQ come from the germline V gene. V was shortened by 0 bases and J by 2 bases, with 11 bases between the two germline ends. This CDR3 is built from 16 residues. CDR3 nucleotide sequence: TGCGCCAGCAGCTTGGGTGCGGGCATAAACACCGGGGAGCTGTTTTTT. Translation: CASSLGAGINTGELFF.

As to this clone: Its ends do not fully match the called genes, so a read error is possible. The chain recombines TRBV7-3 with TRBJ2-3; TRBD2 aligns across 13 bases. The CDR3 is 18 amino acids. Germline lookup yields CDR1 SGHTA and CDR2 FQGTGA. The CDR3 DNA is TGTGCCAGCAGCAACGGACTAGCGGGAGTGGTGGGCACAGGTACGCAGTATTTT. This sequence encodes CASSNGLAGVVGTGTQYF. The full variable domain, in which reference TRBV7-3 and TRBJ2-3 provide the parts outside the CDR3, is GAGVSQTPSNKVTEKGKYVELRCDPISGHTALYWYRQSLGQGPEFLIYFQGTGAADDSGLPNDRFFAVRPEGSVSTLKIQRTERGDSAVYLCASSNGLAGVVGTGTQYFGPGTRLTVL.

This clone was detected only once. J is TRBJ2-1 and V is TRBV12-5, with TRBD1 matching over 8 bases. Losses at the gene ends were 2 bases for V and 6 bases for J; bases not matched to a gene: 3. From germline, CDR1 is LGHNT and CDR2 FRNRAP. The CDR3 has 14 amino acids. DNA for the CDR3: TGTGCTAGTGGTTTGTCAGGGGGCGGCAATGAGCAGTTCTTC. Residues: CASGLSGGGNEQFF.

The rearrangement uses TRBV4-3 and TRBJ1-1, with D hard to call. Germline V gene data show CDR1 as LGHNA and CDR2 as YSLEER. This CDR3 comprises 14 residues. V lost 3 bases to trimming and J lost 3 bases, with 11 bases between them. CDR3 DNA: TGCGCCAGCAGCCAGGAGGGCGAGTACACTGAAGCTTTCTTT. Translation gives CASSQEGEYTEAFF.

This clone was counted once. This chain uses TRBV5-4 with TRBJ1-2; perhaps TRBD1 as D (5 bases). The CDR3 is made up of 15 amino acids. V lost 3 bases to trimming and J lost 1 base, with 13 bases between them. CDR1 and CDR2 (germline): SGHNT, YYREEE (reference sequence). In DNA, the CDR3 is TGTGCCAGCAGCTCGCCGTGGGGGGATAACTATGGCTACACCTTC. Amino acid sequence: CASSSPWGDNYGYTF.

This clone was seen once. V is TRBV5-1 and J is TRBJ2-7; D perhaps matches TRBD2 (5 bases). V was clipped by 0 bases and J by 5 bases, with 9 bases between them. Germline V gives CDR1 SGHRS, CDR2 YFSETQ. The CDR3 loop spans 13 amino acids. Here the CDR3 reads CASSLGQTNEQYF. CDR3 nucleotide sequence: TGCGCCAGCAGCTTGGGGCAGACTAACGAGCAGTACTTC.

The gene calls are TRBV4-2 and TRBJ2-7; a weak D match, TRBD1 (7 bases). The V end was cut by 4 bases, the J end by 2 bases, with 21 bases between. In germline, CDR1 is LGHNA, CDR2 YNFKEQ. The CDR3 extends over 17 amino acids. The CDR3 sequence: CASSPGALGGGTYEQYF. CDR3 in DNA: TGTGCCAGCAGCCCGGGGGCCTTAGGGGGCGGCACCTACGAGCAGTACTTC.

The genes are TRBV6-5 and TRBJ1-1; D not resolved. V was clipped by 6 bases and J by 1 base, with 12 bases between them. The CDR3 covers 14 residues. The V gene's germline CDR1 is MNHEY and CDR2 SVGAGI. The CDR3, as DNA: TGTGCCAGCAGCCGAAATGACGCGAACACTGAAGCTTTCTTT. Amino acids: CASSRNDANTEAFF.

V usage is TRBV2 and J usage is TRBJ2-7; possible D gene TRBD1, 6 bases. The ends were cut back, 7 bases at V and 3 bases at J, with 10 bases in the middle. This CDR3 has 12 residues. CDR1 is SNHLY, CDR2 FYNNEI, per germline. CDR3 loop: CASTRDIYEQYF. CDR3 nucleotides: TGTGCCAGCACAAGGGACATCTACGAGCAGTACTTC.

V is TRBV12-5 and J is TRBJ1-2; 7 nucleotides line up with TRBD1. In germline, CDR1 is LGHNT, CDR2 FRNRAP. This CDR3 comprises 16 residues. Trimming cost V 1 base and J 4 bases; bases outside gene matches: 9. The CDR3 spells CASGLGSLRDSYGYTF. Written as DNA, the CDR3 is TGTGCTAGTGGTTTGGGATCCCTCCGGGACAGCTATGGCTACACCTTC. The full variable domain, completed using reference TRBV12-5 and TRBJ1-2, is DARVTQTPRHKVTEMGQEVTMRCQPILGHNTVFWYRQTMMQGLELLAYFRNRAPLDDSGMPKDRFSAEMPDATLATLKIQPSEPRDSAVYFCASGLGSLRDSYGYTFGSGTRLTVV.

To note about this clone: A read error may produce the germline difference seen at one junction end. J is TRBJ2-7 and V is TRBV9; tentative D call: TRBD2 (7 bases). The CDR3 loop spans 15 amino acids. Germline CDR1 SGDLS, CDR2 YYNGEE. In DNA, the CDR3 is TGTGCCAGCAGCCACGTCGGGGGGCGTTCCTCCGAGCAGTACTTC. Residues: CASSHVGGRSSEQYF.

The chain employs TRBV2 and TRBJ2-7; D gene unclear. V gave up 3 bases and J gave up 2 bases, with 11 bases separating them. CDR3 length equals 14 residues. The germline gives CDR1 SNHLY, CDR2 FYNNEI. The CDR3 DNA reads as TGTGCCAGCAGTGAGTGGGGTAACGCCTACGAGCAGTACTTC. Residues: CASSEWGNAYEQYF.

This chain connects TRBV19 to TRBJ1-1; no clear D gene. CDR3 length equals 14 residues. Germline V gene data show CDR1 as LNHDA and CDR2 as SQIVND (reference sequence). Trimming left V 1 base short and J 1 base short, with 7 bases between. The CDR3 spells CASSIGPGNTEAFF. The CDR3 DNA sequence: TGTGCCAGTAGTATAGGACCGGGGAACACTGAAGCTTTCTTT.

The chain joins TRBV29-1 to TRBJ2-4; D perhaps matches TRBD2 (5 bases). The CDR3 sequence is 15 residues long. CDR1 and CDR2 (germline): SQVTM, ANQGSEA. Between the trimmed V and J ends, which lost 5 bases and 3 bases, there was a span of 17 bases. DNA for the CDR3: TGCAGCGTTCGGTATAGCGATATTGACAAAAACATTCAGTACTTC. Translated, it gives CSVRYSDIDKNIQYF.

Notes on this clone: A read error may account for a junction end that differs from germline. The rearrangement joins TRBV5-1 to TRBJ2-5; D not resolved. The germline CDR1 and CDR2 sequences are SGHRS and YFSETQ. This CDR3 has 12 amino acids. CDR3 amino acids: CASSLVQGTQYF. The CDR3 bases are TGCGCCAGCAGCTTGGTGCAAGGGACCCAGTACTTC.

This clone was seen only a few times. The genes are TRBV7-9 and TRBJ2-7; unclear D gene. The CDR3 has 11 amino acids. V lost 1 base and J 4 bases, leaving 2 bases between the germline ends. Germline CDR1 SEHNR, CDR2 FQNEAQ (reference sequence). The CDR3 DNA sequence: TGTGCCAGCAGCTTAGAATACGAGCAGTACTTC. Protein: CASSLEYEQYF.

The CDR3: CASSGLPTSHGYNEQFF. The CDR3 DNA is TGTGCCAGCAGCGGCCTCCCGACTAGCCACGGGTACAATGAGCAGTTCTTC. J is TRBJ2-1 and V is TRBV7-2, with 7 bases aligning to TRBD2. CDR3 length equals 17 residues. In germline, CDR1 is SGHTA, CDR2 FQGNSA. Losses at the gene ends were 5 bases for V and 4 bases for J; bases not matched to a gene: 14.

The chain has TRBV28 and TRBJ1-5, with D uncertain. The germline gives CDR1 MDHEN, CDR2 SYDVKM. This CDR3 spans 13 amino acids. The ends were cut back, 8 bases at V and 5 bases at J, with 13 bases in the middle. This CDR3 is CASLAGLDQPQHF. Written as DNA, the CDR3 is TGTGCCAGCCTAGCCGGACTGGATCAGCCCCAGCATTTT.

This clone was picked up a small number of times. This chain joins TRBV6-5 and TRBJ1-3; D is uncertain. Trimming pared 0 bases from V and 4 bases from J, leaving 10 bases between. Germline CDR1 is MNHEY and CDR2 is SVGAGI. The CDR3 is 15 amino acids. CDR3 amino acids: CASSYSNGYGNTIYF. CDR3 bases: TGTGCCAGCAGTTACTCGAATGGGTACGGAAACACCATATATTTT.

This clone was picked up a small number of times. As DNA, the CDR3 is TGTGCCAGTAGTATCCCAGGGGGGGGCACTGAAGCTTTCTTT. Encoded protein: CASSIPGGGTEAFF. The chain is built from TRBV19 and TRBJ1-1; 7 nucleotides match TRBD1. This CDR3 region has 14 residues. J was trimmed by 4 bases and V by 3 bases; bases with no gene match: 5. Looked up from germline, CDR1 is LNHDA and CDR2 is SQIVND (reference sequence).

The V call is TRBV7-8, the J call TRBJ1-4; no reliable D call. CDR3 length equals 16 residues. The germline V gene encodes CDR1 SGHVS and CDR2 FQNEAQ. The V gene lost 1 base and the J gene lost 4 bases, with 13 bases spanning the gap. CDR3 sequence reads: CASSLGGGSVNEKLFF. CDR3 DNA sequence: TGTGCCAGCAGCTTAGGGGGAGGGAGTGTTAATGAAAAACTGTTTTTT.

Here the CDR3 reads CASSQDAGGGETQYF. The CDR3 nucleotides are TGTGCCAGCAGCCAAGATGCAGGCGGGGGGGAGACCCAGTACTTC. The V gene is TRBV4-2, the J gene TRBJ2-5; 8 nucleotides match TRBD2. This CDR3 region has 15 residues. Germline CDR1 is LGHNA and CDR2 is YNFKEQ. Unmatched junction bases numbered 5, after V lost 0 bases and J lost 5 bases.

This rearrangement joins TRBV29-1 to TRBJ2-6; 8 positions agree with TRBD1. V shed 4 bases and J 2 bases; nucleotides not matched to a gene: 7. The CDR3 extends over 16 amino acids. Germline lookup yields CDR1 SQVTM and CDR2 ANQGSEA. CDR3 bases: TGCAGCGTTGGGGACCCAGGGGGCCCTGGGGCCAACGTCCTGACTTTC. It is translated as CSVGDPGGPGANVLTF.

The V call is TRBV9, the J call TRBJ2-5; D possibly matches TRBD1 or TRBD2 (5 bases each). Germline-derived CDR1 and CDR2 are SGDLS and YYNGEE. The CDR3 is 15 residues long. Trimming cost V 4 bases and J 5 bases, with 18 bases left between them. The DNA of the CDR3 is TGTGCCAGCAGCACAGGTGGGAGCTGGCGGGAGACCCAGTACTTC. Translating gives CASSTGGSWRETQYF.

With regard to this clone: This sample also contains other DNA sequences that code for the same CDR3. V is TRBV5-4 and J is TRBJ2-7; D possibly corresponds to TRBD2 (5 bases). V was pared by 6 bases and J by 2 bases, with 15 bases between. Germline values: CDR1 SGHNT, CDR2 YYREEE (reference sequence). The CDR3 is 14 amino acids. This CDR3 reads CASTRSGAAYEQYF. CDR3 DNA: TGTGCCAGCACCCGAAGCGGAGCTGCCTACGAGCAGTACTTC.

The gene calls are TRBV6-6 and TRBJ2-5; tentative D call: TRBD1 (6 bases). The germline V and J ends were trimmed by 5 bases and 4 bases, with 17 bases remaining between them. CDR1 MNHNY and CDR2 SVGAGI come from the germline V gene (reference sequence). This CDR3 is built from 15 residues. CDR3 residues: CASSESDSRSETQYF. The CDR3 DNA reads TGTGCCAGCAGTGAGTCGGACAGCCGTTCAGAGACCCAGTACTTC.

The rearrangement joins TRBV27 to TRBJ2-3; D not certain. Trimming removed 5 bases from V and 6 bases from J, with 6 bases in between. The germline V gene has CDR1 MNHEY and CDR2 SMNVEV (reference sequence). This CDR3 contains 11 residues. CDR3 loop: CASSLDDTQYF. CDR3 nucleotides: TGTGCCAGCAGTCTGGATGATACGCAGTATTTT.

The rearrangement links TRBV7-9 to TRBJ2-7, with 10 bases lining up with TRBD2. With 2 bases clipped from V and 6 bases from J, the junction kept 7 bases outside the gene matches. The germline V gene has CDR1 SEHNR and CDR2 FQNEAQ (reference sequence). The CDR3 extends over 15 amino acids. CDR3 amino acids: CASSLPSSGSGEQYF. Written as DNA, the CDR3 is TGTGCCAGCAGCTTACCCTCTAGCGGGAGCGGCGAGCAGTACTTC.

This clone has just one count. V and J are TRBV27 and TRBJ2-7, with unresolved D. Germline CDR1 MNHEY, CDR2 SMNVEV (reference sequence). V gave up 5 bases and J gave up 4 bases, with 6 bases separating them. The CDR3 covers 11 residues. The CDR3: CASSPIYEQYF. The CDR3 region has the DNA TGTGCCAGCAGTCCGATTTACGAGCAGTACTTC.